This TCR beta chain emerged from a study of blood T cell repertoires in COVID-19. Across the whole study: The study drew acute and convalescent COVID-19 samples from the United States, Italy and Spain. In each case, the material was cDNA or gDNA derived from T cells, B-cell-depleted T cells, or PBMCs.

Authors' methods: Amplification of reference gene primers provided the estimated nucleated cell counts. Here immunoSEQ multiplex PCR was the method, and the copy in TCRdb shows in-frame clones only, minus some. V, J and clone size reflect that table, while D and trimming were determined from the DNA. The sample lists roughly 190,000 clones; 85% to 90% were seen once. Germline V gene data show CDR1 as MNHEY and CDR2 as SVGEGT. The CDR3 is 14 amino acids. Unmatched junction bases numbered 6, after V lost 4 bases and J lost 4 bases. The gene calls are TRBV6-2 or TRBV6-3 and TRBJ2-7, with 8 nucleotides matching TRBD2. Input material: peripheral blood. The receptor was derived from a human donor in a cohort sampled during active COVID-19. The DNA for the CDR3 is TGTGCCAGCAGTTCCACTAGCGGAATTTACGAGCAGTACTTC. Protein sequence: CASSSTSGIYEQYF.